Below, 31 T cell receptor beta chains from the same sample are listed, as sequenced in a study of fetal regulatory T cell absence and autoimmunity. The protocol was immunoSEQ multiplex PCR, while the TCRdb copy is restricted to in-frame clones and leaves out a portion. The table lists about 50,000 clones, approximately 83% of them singletons, with approximately 0.45% in the top ten. The sequenced sample consisted of cord blood. The receptors derive from a newborn boy with IPEX syndrome.

J is TRBJ2-7 and V is TRBV30; a weak D match, TRBD2 (6 bases). V was pared by 7 bases and J by 3 bases, with 13 bases between. This CDR3 is 12 amino acids long. CDR1 and CDR2 from the germline V gene are GTSNPN and SVGIG (reference sequence). DNA for the CDR3: TGTGCCTTACAGACGGAGGGCTACGAGCAGTACTTC. This sequence encodes CALQTEGYEQYF.

The V call is TRBV5-6, the J call TRBJ2-6; 8 positions match TRBD1. CDR1 and CDR2 (germline): SGHDT, YYEEEE. This CDR3 spans 15 amino acids. V lost 3 bases, J lost 2 bases, and 1 base stayed unmatched. CDR3 DNA sequence: TGTGCCAGCAGCTCGACAGGGGCTGGGGCCAACGTCCTGACTTTC. Its protein is CASSSTGAGANVLTF.

The chain couples TRBV27 to TRBJ1-1, with TRBD1 identical over 8 bases. The junction had 7 bases not matched to a gene; V was cut back by 5 bases and J by 8 bases. The germline V gene has CDR1 MNHEY and CDR2 SMNVEV (reference sequence). The CDR3 sequence is 13 residues long. The CDR3 nucleotides are TGTGCCAGCAGTCGTCTTCGGGACAGGGAAGCTTTCTTT. Protein sequence: CASSRLRDREAFF.

The chain has TRBV29-1 and TRBJ2-2; D is uncertain. The CDR3 consists of 11 residues. CDR1 SQVTM and CDR2 ANQGSEA come from the germline V gene. With 1 base removed from V and 11 bases from J, the gap between germline ends came to 8 bases. CDR3 in DNA: TGCAGCGTTGAAGGAAGTGGAGAGCTGTTTTTT. As protein: CSVEGSGELFF.

The rearrangement links TRBV6-5 to TRBJ2-3; D might be TRBD2 (5 bases). Trimming removed 2 bases from V and 2 bases from J, with 8 bases in between. The CDR3 extends over 14 amino acids. Germline values: CDR1 MNHEY, CDR2 SVGAGI. In DNA, the CDR3 is TGTGCCAGCAGTTACCGGGGTACCACAGATACGCAGTATTTT. The encoded protein is CASSYRGTTDTQYF.

The chain uses TRBV7-6 and TRBJ2-7; a weak D match, TRBD1 (5 bases). The CDR3 spans 14 residues. Per the germline V gene, CDR1 is SGHVS and CDR2 is FNYEAQ. V lost 1 base to trimming and J lost 3 bases, with 10 bases between them. The CDR3 DNA sequence: TGTGCCAGCAGCTTAGGCAGGGATTACTACGAGCAGTACTTC. This sequence encodes CASSLGRDYYEQYF.

This clone was counted a single time. This chain uses TRBV7-8 with TRBJ1-1; D perhaps matches TRBD1 (5 bases). Between the trimmed V and J ends, which lost 5 bases and 7 bases, there was a span of 11 bases. The CDR3 extends over 12 amino acids. Germline assignment: CDR1 SGHVS and CDR2 FQNEAQ. The DNA for the CDR3 is TGTGCCAGCAGCCCCCGGGGCTTTGAAGCTTTCTTT. This encodes CASSPRGFEAFF.

This chain joins TRBV5-8 and TRBJ2-7; perhaps D is TRBD1 or TRBD2 (5 bases each). This CDR3 has 14 amino acids. Germline V CDR1 and CDR2: SGHTS, YDEGEE. Between the trimmed V and J ends, which lost 0 bases and 2 bases, there was a span of 9 bases. This chain's CDR3 is CASSLVQGPYEQYF. CDR3 nucleotide sequence: TGTGCCAGCAGCTTGGTTCAGGGACCCTACGAGCAGTACTTC.

The chain recombines TRBV29-1 with TRBJ1-2; 12 bases line up with TRBD1. This CDR3 is built from 13 residues. Germline loops: CDR1 SQVTM, CDR2 ANQGSEA. J lost 8 bases, V lost 6 bases, and 7 bases had no gene match. CDR3 loop: CSVEGQGARGYTF. CDR3 nucleotide sequence: TGCAGCGTAGAGGGACAGGGGGCGCGGGGCTACACCTTC.

This chain uses TRBV4-2 with TRBJ2-5, with TRBD2 matching over 15 bases. The ends lost 0 bases at V and 5 bases at J; junction bases unmatched: 1. Per germline, CDR1 LGHNA and CDR2 YNFKEQ. The CDR3 contains 16 residues. The CDR3 sequence: CASSQDGTSGRETQYF. The CDR3 DNA reads TGTGCCAGCAGCCAAGATGGGACTAGCGGGAGGGAGACCCAGTACTTC.

The chain links TRBV5-1 to TRBJ2-7, with 7 positions matching TRBD2. J gave up 4 bases and V 0 bases, and 7 bases lay outside the gene matches. This CDR3 spans 15 amino acids. CDR1 and CDR2 from the germline V gene are SGHRS and YFSETQ. The CDR3 protein is CASSLASGDPYEQYF. Here the CDR3 DNA reads TGCGCCAGCAGCTTGGCGAGCGGGGATCCATACGAGCAGTACTTC.

The rearrangement links TRBV25-1 to TRBJ2-7; D unclear. V was shortened by 6 bases and J by 3 bases, with 12 bases between the two germline ends. The CDR3 is 13 residues long. Germline V CDR1 and CDR2: MGHDK, SYGVNS. CDR3 coding DNA: TGTGCCAGCAGGGTGACTTATTACTACGAGCAGTACTTC. Protein sequence: CASRVTYYYEQYF.

This chain connects TRBV11-2 to TRBJ1-1; D is unresolved. CDR3 length: 13 residues. V lost 4 bases to trimming and J lost 3 bases, with 9 bases between them. Germline V CDR1 and CDR2: SGHAT, FQNNGV. The CDR3 here is CASSSRWYTEAFF. The CDR3 region has the DNA TGTGCCAGCAGCTCCAGATGGTACACTGAAGCTTTCTTT.

A note on this clone: The sample carries other DNA sequences with the same CDR3. The chain couples TRBV6-1 to TRBJ2-7, with D hard to call. V gave up 4 bases and J gave up 3 bases, with 4 bases separating them. In germline, CDR1 is MNHNS, CDR2 SASEGT. The CDR3 runs to 11 residues. The CDR3 here is CASSVSYEQYF. CDR3 nucleotide sequence: TGTGCCAGCAGTGTAAGCTACGAGCAGTACTTC.

This clone was recorded a few times. The chain is built from TRBV6-6 and TRBJ2-7; D not certain. In germline, CDR1 is MNHNY, CDR2 SVGAGI (reference sequence). The CDR3 totals 13 residues. V lost 0 bases, J lost 4 bases, and 7 bases lay in between. CDR3 region: CASSYSKGYEQYF. CDR3 sequence (DNA): TGTGCCAGCAGTTACTCGAAAGGGTACGAGCAGTACTTC.

The chain combines TRBV5-4 with TRBJ2-7, with TRBD2 matching over 9 bases. From germline, CDR1 is SGHNT and CDR2 YYREEE (reference sequence). The trim removed 7 bases at V and 3 bases at J, leaving 5 bases unmatched. This CDR3 comprises 13 residues. DNA for the CDR3: TGTGCCAGCTTTCTAGCGGGAAGCTACGAGCAGTACTTC. As protein: CASFLAGSYEQYF.

The rearrangement joins TRBV6-5 to TRBJ2-3, with D possibly matching TRBD2 (6 bases). Germline V gene data show CDR1 as MNHEY and CDR2 as SVGAGI. This CDR3 is built from 15 residues. V lost 6 bases and J lost 0, with 13 bases in between. CDR3 sequence (DNA): TGTGCCAGCAGCAGCGCTAGCGCTAGCACAGATACGCAGTATTTT. It codes for CASSSASASTDTQYF.

J is TRBJ1-2 and V is TRBV2, with TRBD1 matching over 11 bases. V dropped 4 bases and J dropped 6; count of bases not matched to a gene: 4. CDR3 size: 14 residues. The germline CDR1 and CDR2 sequences are SNHLY and FYNNEI. The CDR3: CASSGGQGGHGYTF. For the CDR3, the DNA is TGTGCCAGCAGTGGGGGACAGGGGGGGCATGGCTACACCTTC.

A single count supports this clone. The chain uses TRBV5-1 and TRBJ2-7; TRBD2 is a possible D gene (5 bases). Deletions cut 8 bases from V and 2 bases from J, with 20 bases between. This CDR3 has 15 amino acids. The V gene's germline CDR1 is SGHRS and CDR2 YFSETQ. For the CDR3, the DNA is TGCGCCAGTACCCCGGGAACGGAGCTTCCCTACGAGCAGTACTTC. Translated, it gives CASTPGTELPYEQYF.

This chain links TRBV7-9 with TRBJ2-7, with D maybe TRBD2 (6 bases). The CDR3 has 12 residues. V was clipped by 10 bases and J by 2 bases, with 12 bases between them. Germline loops: CDR1 SEHNR, CDR2 FQNEAQ (reference sequence). As DNA, the CDR3 is TGTGCCACCGGGACTGGACCCTACGAGCAGTACTTC. It yields the protein CATGTGPYEQYF.

The chain carries TRBV30 and TRBJ2-4; possible D gene TRBD2, 6 bases. This CDR3 is built from 14 residues. Trimming removed 0 bases from V and 3 bases from J, with 9 bases in between. From germline, CDR1 is GTSNPN and CDR2 SVGIG (reference sequence). The CDR3 is CAWSVTGGKNIQYF. The DNA of the CDR3 is TGTGCCTGGAGTGTCACCGGGGGCAAAAACATTCAGTACTTC.

This rearrangement joins TRBV11-2 to TRBJ1-5; the D is unclear. Germline CDR1 is SGHAT and CDR2 is FQNNGV. Between the trimmed V and J ends, which lost 2 bases and 3 bases, there was a span of 5 bases. The length of the CDR3 is 13 residues. Here the CDR3 reads CASSLTDNQPQHF. CDR3 sequence (DNA): TGTGCCAGCAGCTTAACAGACAATCAGCCCCAGCATTTT.

This chain uses TRBV18 with TRBJ2-7, with 7 bases that match TRBD2. The CDR3 spans 15 residues. Germline V gene lookup returns CDR1 KGHSH and CDR2 LQKENI. With 5 bases clipped from V and 1 base from J, the junction kept 8 bases outside the gene matches. CDR3 nucleotide sequence: TGTGCCAGCTCATTAGCGGGCGGGGGATCCTACGAGCAGTACTTC. Translation: CASSLAGGGSYEQYF.

For the CDR3, the DNA is TGTGCCAGCAGCCCGAGACAGTCCTATGGCTACACCTTC. It encodes CASSPRQSYGYTF. V usage is TRBV11-2 and J usage is TRBJ1-2; possibly TRBD1 for D (5 bases). CDR3 size: 13 residues. Trimming removed 5 bases from V and 4 bases from J, with 11 bases in between. Germline CDR1 is SGHAT and CDR2 is FQNNGV.

V and J are TRBV29-1 and TRBJ1-4; 7 bases line up with TRBD1. The germline V gene has CDR1 SQVTM and CDR2 ANQGSEA. The trim removed 4 bases at V and 7 bases at J, leaving 3 bases unmatched. The CDR3 length is 12 residues. The CDR3 nucleotides read TGCAGCGTTGGACAGGGCGGTGAAAAACTGTTTTTT. Translated: CSVGQGGEKLFF.

Written as DNA, the CDR3 is TGCGCCAGCACCCCCCCGTGGGGGGGCGCGGGGGAGCAGTACTTC. It specifies CASTPPWGGAGEQYF. This chain uses TRBV5-1 with TRBJ2-7; TRBD2 is a possible D gene (7 bases). Germline CDR1 reads SGHRS; CDR2 reads YFSETQ. The V end was cut by 6 bases, the J end by 7 bases, with 23 bases between. The length of the CDR3 is 15 residues.

V usage is TRBV6-5 and J usage is TRBJ2-6; a possible D gene is TRBD2 (5 bases). V lost 5 bases and J 4 bases, leaving 12 bases between the germline ends. Per the germline V gene, CDR1 is MNHEY and CDR2 is SVGAGI. The CDR3 length is 15 residues. CDR3 protein: CASSKGRLGANVLTF. For the CDR3, the DNA is TGTGCCAGCAGTAAAGGGCGACTAGGGGCCAACGTCCTGACTTTC.

This chain uses TRBV18 with TRBJ1-1; D gene unclear. With 1 base removed from V and 1 base from J, the gap between germline ends came to 1 base. Germline V gives CDR1 KGHSH, CDR2 LQKENI. The CDR3 has 12 residues. The CDR3 region has the DNA TGTGCCAGCTCACCACAGAACACTGAAGCTTTCTTT. Residues: CASSPQNTEAFF.

In DNA, the CDR3 is TGTGCCAGCAGTTTATATACTAGCGGGGGATCCTACGAGCAGTACTTC. Amino acids: CASSLYTSGGSYEQYF. The chain is built from TRBV27 and TRBJ2-7; 11 nucleotides match TRBD2. Unmatched junction bases numbered 3, after V lost 1 base and J lost 1 base. Germline V lookup: CDR1 MNHEY, CDR2 SMNVEV (reference sequence). This CDR3 is 16 amino acids long.

This clone appeared a few times. Other DNA sequences in this sample translate to the same CDR3. The gene calls are TRBV6-1 and TRBJ1-5; no definite D call. V lost 8 bases and J 0 bases, leaving 5 bases between the germline ends. Looked up from germline, CDR1 is MNHNS and CDR2 is SASEGT. CDR3 length equals 12 residues. In DNA form, the CDR3 reads TGTGCCAGCCGCTATAGCAATCAGCCCCAGCATTTT. This gives the protein CASRYSNQPQHF.

J is TRBJ2-7 and V is TRBV27, with 7 bases lining up with TRBD1. Germline V gene data show CDR1 as MNHEY and CDR2 as SMNVEV (reference sequence). Unmatched junction bases numbered 15, after V lost 5 bases and J lost 5 bases. CDR3 size: 16 residues. This CDR3 is CASSRKQGPVGNEQYF. Written as DNA, the CDR3 is TGTGCCAGCAGTCGGAAACAGGGGCCGGTGGGCAACGAGCAGTACTTC.